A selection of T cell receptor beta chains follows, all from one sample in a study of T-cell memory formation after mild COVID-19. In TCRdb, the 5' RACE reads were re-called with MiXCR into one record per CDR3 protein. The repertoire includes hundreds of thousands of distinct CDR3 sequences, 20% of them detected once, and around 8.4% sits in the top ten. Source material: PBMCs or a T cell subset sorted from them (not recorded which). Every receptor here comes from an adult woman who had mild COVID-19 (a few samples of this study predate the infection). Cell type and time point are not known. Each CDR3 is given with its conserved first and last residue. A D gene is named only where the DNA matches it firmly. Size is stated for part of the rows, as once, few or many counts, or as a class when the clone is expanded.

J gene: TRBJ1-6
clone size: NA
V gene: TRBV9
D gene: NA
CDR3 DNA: TGTGCCAGCAGCCCGTATAGCGGGATGGGTTTAAATTCACCCCTCCACTTT
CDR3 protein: CASSPYSGMGLNSPLHF

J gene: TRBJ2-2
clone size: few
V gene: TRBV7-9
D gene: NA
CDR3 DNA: TGTGCCAGCAGCTTAGGTCCACAGAACACCGGGGAGCTGTTTTTT
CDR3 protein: CASSLGPQNTGELFF

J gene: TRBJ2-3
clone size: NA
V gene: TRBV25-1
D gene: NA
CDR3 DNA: TGTGCCAGCAGTGACGGGAGCACAGATACGCAGTATTTT
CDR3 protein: CASSDGSTDTQYF

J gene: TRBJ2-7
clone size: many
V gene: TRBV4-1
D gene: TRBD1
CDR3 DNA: TGCGCCAGCAGCCCTCCGACAGGGGACGAGCAGTACTTC
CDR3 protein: CASSPPTGDEQYF

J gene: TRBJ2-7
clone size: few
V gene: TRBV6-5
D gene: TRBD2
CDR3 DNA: TGTGCCAGCAGATCAACTAGCGGTTCCTACGAGCAGTACTTC
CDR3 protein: CASRSTSGSYEQYF

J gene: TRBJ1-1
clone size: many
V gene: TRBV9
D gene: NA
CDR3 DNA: TGTGCCAGCAGCGTAGTAGTGAACACTGAAGCTTTCTTT
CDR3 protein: CASSVVVNTEAFF

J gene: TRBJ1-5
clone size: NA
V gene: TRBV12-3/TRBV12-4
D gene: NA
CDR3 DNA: TGTGCCAGCACTCCCTCGGGGGGCAATCAGCCCCAGCATTTT
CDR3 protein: CASTPSGGNQPQHF

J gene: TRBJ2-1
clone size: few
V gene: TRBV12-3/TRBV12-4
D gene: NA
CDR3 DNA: TGTGCCAGCAGTCCTAGCCCCGGGACCAGGGGGCAGTTCTTC
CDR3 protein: CASSPSPGTRGQFF

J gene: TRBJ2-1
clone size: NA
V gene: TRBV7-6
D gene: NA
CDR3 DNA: TGTGCCAGCAGCTTAGCGATGGCAGACACCTTTAATGGTGAGCAGTTCTTC
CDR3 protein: CASSLAMADTFNGEQFF

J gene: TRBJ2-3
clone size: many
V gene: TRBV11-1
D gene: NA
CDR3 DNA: TGTGCCAGCAGCTACCTCCAGGGGGATACGCAGTATTTT
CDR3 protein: CASSYLQGDTQYF

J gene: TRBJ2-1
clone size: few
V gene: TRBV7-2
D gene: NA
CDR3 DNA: TGTGCCAGCAGCTTCTTAGTCCATGAGCAGTTCTTC
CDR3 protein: CASSFLVHEQFF

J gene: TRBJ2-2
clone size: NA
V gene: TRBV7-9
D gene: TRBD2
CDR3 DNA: TGTGCCAGCACCGACCCGATTCCCCTAGCGGCGAACACCGGGGAGCTGTTTTTT
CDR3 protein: CASTDPIPLAANTGELFF

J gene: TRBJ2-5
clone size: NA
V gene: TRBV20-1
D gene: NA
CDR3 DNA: TGCAGTGCTCCTCCGAAGGACAAGGCCGGTTGGACCCAGTACTTC
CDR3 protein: CSAPPKDKAGWTQYF

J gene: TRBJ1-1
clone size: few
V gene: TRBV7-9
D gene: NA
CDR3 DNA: TGTGCCAGCACCCGCCCCCGGGGGGGCACTGAAGCTTTCTTT
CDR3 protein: CASTRPRGGTEAFF

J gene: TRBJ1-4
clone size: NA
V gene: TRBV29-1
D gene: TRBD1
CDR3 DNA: TGCAGCGGTGGACAGGGGGCATATGAAAAACTGTTTTTT
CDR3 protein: CSGGQGAYEKLFF

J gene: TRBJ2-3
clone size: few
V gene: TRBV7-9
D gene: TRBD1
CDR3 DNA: TGTGCCAGCAGCTCCGGGACAGGAGCTAGCACAGATACGCAGTATTTT
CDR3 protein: CASSSGTGASTDTQYF

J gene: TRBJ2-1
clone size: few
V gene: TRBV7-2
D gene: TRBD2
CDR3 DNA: TGTGCCAGCAGCGACCGACTAGCGAGCTCCTACAATGAGCAGTTCTTC
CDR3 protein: CASSDRLASSYNEQFF

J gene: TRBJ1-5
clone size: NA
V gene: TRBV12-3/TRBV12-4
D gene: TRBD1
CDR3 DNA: TGTGCCAGCAGTACCGAGGACAGGGGCGGCAATCAGCCCCAGCATTTT
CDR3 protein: CASSTEDRGGNQPQHF

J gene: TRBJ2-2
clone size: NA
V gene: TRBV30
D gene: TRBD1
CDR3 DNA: TGTGCCTGGACTACAGGGGGCCATTACACCGGGGAGCTGTTTTTT
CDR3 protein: CAWTTGGHYTGELFF

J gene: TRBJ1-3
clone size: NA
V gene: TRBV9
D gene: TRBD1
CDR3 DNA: TGTGCCAGCAGCGTCCAATTCGACAGGGGTGGTGGAAACACCATATATTTT
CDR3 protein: CASSVQFDRGGGNTIYF

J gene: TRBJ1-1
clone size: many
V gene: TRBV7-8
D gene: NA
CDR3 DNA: TGTGCCAGCAGCTTAGGTCCCGCCAACACTGAAGCTTTCTTT
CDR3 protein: CASSLGPANTEAFF

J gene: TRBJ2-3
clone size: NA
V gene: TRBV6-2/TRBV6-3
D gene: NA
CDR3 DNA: TGTGCCAGCACACCTTGGGCCAGCACAGATACGCAGTATTTT
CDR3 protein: CASTPWASTDTQYF

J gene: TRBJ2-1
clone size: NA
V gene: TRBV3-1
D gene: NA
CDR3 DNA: TGTGCCAGCAGCCAAGATTGGATCCAGCAGTTCTTC
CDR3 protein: CASSQDWIQQFF

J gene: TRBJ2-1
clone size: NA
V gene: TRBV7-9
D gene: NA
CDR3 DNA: TGTGCCAGCATACTTCAAATGTCATGGGGGAATGAGCAGTTCTTC
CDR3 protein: CASILQMSWGNEQFF

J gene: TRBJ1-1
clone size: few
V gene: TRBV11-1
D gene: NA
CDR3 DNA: TGTGCCAGCAGACCAGCGGGAACATATGAAGCTTTCTTT
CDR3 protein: CASRPAGTYEAFF

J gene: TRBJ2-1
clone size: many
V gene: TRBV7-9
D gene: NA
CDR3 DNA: TGTGCCAGCAGCTTGGGTCTTGGGCTCCATGAGCAGTTCTTC
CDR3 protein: CASSLGLGLHEQFF

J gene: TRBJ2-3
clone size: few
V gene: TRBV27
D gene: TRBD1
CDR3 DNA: TGTGCCAGCAGTTTAGGGGAACAGGGGAGCACAGATACGCAGTATTTT
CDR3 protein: CASSLGEQGSTDTQYF

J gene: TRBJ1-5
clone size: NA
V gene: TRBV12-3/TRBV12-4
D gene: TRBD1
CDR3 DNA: TGTGCCAGCAGTTCAGGGGGCGATCGGTATCAGCCCCAGCATTTT
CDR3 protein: CASSSGGDRYQPQHF

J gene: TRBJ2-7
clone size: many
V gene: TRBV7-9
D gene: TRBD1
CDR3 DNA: TGTGCCAGCAGCGTAGGGACAGGCTACGAGCAGTACTTC
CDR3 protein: CASSVGTGYEQYF

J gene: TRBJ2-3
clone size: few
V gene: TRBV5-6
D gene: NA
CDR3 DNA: TGTGCCAGCAGCTTGCACAGCACAGATACGCAGTATTTT
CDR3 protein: CASSLHSTDTQYF

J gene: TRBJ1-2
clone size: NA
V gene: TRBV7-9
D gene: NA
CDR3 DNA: TGTGCCAGCACCCGGGACTATGGCTACACCTTC
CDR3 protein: CASTRDYGYTF

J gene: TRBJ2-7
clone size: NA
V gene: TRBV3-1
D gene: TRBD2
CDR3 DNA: TGTGCCAGCAGCTTCCCAAGCGGGGGGTTCTTCGAGCAGTACTTC
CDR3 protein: CASSFPSGGFFEQYF

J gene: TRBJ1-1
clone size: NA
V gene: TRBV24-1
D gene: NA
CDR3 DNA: TGTGCCACCCGCGATCACCAGAACACTGAAGCTTTCTTT
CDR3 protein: CATRDHQNTEAFF

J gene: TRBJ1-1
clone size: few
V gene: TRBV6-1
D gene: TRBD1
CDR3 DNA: TGTGCCAGCAGCGGTCTCGGGACAGCAAGAAACACTGAAGCTTTCTTT
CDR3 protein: CASSGLGTARNTEAFF

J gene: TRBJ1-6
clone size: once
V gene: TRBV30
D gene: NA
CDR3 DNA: TGTGCCTGGAGGTTCAATTCACCCCTCCACTTT
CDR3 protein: CAWRFNSPLHF

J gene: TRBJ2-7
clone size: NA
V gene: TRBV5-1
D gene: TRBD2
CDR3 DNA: TGCGCCAGCAAGCGGGAGGCATCCTACGAGCAGTACTTC
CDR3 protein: CASKREASYEQYF

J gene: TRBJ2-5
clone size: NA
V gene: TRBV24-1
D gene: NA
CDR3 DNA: TGTGCCACCAGTCTTGACGTTCCAGAGACCCAGTACTTC
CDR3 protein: CATSLDVPETQYF

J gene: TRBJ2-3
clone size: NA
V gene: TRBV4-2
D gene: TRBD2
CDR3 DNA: TGTGCCAGCAGCCGACGGACTAGCGGGGGACGCACAGATACGCAGTATTTT
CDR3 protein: CASSRRTSGGRTDTQYF

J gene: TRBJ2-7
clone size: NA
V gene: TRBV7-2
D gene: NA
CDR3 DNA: TGTGCCAGCAGCTTTAGTACCTACGAGCAGTACTTC
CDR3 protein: CASSFSTYEQYF

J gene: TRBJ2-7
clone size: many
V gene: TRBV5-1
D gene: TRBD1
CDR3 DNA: TGTGCCAGCAGCCTGGGGGACAGTTCCTACGAGCAGTACTTC
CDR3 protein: CASSLGDSSYEQYF

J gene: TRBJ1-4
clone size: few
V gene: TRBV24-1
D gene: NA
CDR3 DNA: TGTGCCACCAGTGGACAAAATGAAAAACTGTTTTTT
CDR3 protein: CATSGQNEKLFF

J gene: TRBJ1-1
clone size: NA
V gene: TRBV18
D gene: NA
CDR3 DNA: TGTGCCAGCTCACCAACGAACGTACGGGTTACTGAAGCTTTCTTT
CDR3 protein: CASSPTNVRVTEAFF

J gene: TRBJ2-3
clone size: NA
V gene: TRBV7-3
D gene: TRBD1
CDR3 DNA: TGTGCCAGCAGCTCCCAGGGGGATTCGACAGCCCATACGCAGTATTTT
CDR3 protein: CASSSQGDSTAHTQYF

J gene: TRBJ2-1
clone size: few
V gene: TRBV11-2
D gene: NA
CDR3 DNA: TGTGCCAGCAGCTTAATCCGGTCCGTCTATAATGAGCAGTTCTTC
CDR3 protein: CASSLIRSVYNEQFF

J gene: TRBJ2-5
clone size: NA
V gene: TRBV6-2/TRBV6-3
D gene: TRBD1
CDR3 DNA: TGTGCCAGCAACAGGGGGCAAGAGACCCAGTACTTC
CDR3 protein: CASNRGQETQYF

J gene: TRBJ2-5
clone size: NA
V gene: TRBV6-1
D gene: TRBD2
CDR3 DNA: TGTGCCAGCAGTGAAAATGTACTAGCGGGAGCGGAGACCCAGTACTTC
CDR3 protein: CASSENVLAGAETQYF

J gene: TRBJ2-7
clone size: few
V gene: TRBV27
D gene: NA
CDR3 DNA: TGTGCCAGCAGTTTTCTAGCACCCTACGAGCAGTACTTC
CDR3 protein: CASSFLAPYEQYF

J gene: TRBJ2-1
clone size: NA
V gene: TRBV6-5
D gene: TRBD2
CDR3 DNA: TGTGCCAGCAGTTACTCGGCGGGGGGTCAGTACAATGAGCAGTTCTTC
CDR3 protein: CASSYSAGGQYNEQFF

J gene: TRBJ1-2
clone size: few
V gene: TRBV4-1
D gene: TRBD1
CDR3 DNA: TGCGCCAGCAGCCAAGCGGACAGGGATTATGGCTACACCTTC
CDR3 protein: CASSQADRDYGYTF

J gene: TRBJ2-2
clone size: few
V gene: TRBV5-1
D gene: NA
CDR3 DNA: TGCGCCAGCAGGTCTGGGGGCAACACCGGGGAGCTGTTTTTT
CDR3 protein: CASRSGGNTGELFF

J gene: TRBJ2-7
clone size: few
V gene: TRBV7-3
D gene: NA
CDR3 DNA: TGTGCCAGCAGCGCCGGCTCGGCCACCTACGAGCAGTACTTC
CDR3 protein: CASSAGSATYEQYF

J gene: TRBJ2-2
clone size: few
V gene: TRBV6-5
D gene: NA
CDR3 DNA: TGTGCCAGCAGGCCTTGGATCTCCGGGGAGCTGTTTTTT
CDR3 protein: CASRPWISGELFF

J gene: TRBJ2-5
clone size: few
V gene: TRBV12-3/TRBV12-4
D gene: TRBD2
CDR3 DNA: TGTGCCAGCAGTTCCAGGACTAGCGGGAGAGTGAAGACCCAGTACTTC
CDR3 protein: CASSSRTSGRVKTQYF

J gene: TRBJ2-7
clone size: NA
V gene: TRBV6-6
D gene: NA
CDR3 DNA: TGTGCCAGCAGTACCGGACGGCCGTACGAGCAGTACTTC
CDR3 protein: CASSTGRPYEQYF

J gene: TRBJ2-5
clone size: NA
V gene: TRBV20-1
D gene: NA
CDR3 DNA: TGCAGTGTCAGGGATTATACAGGGAGCCAAGAGACCCAGTACTTC
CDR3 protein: CSVRDYTGSQETQYF

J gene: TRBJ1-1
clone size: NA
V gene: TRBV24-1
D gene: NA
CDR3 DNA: TGTGCCACCAGTGGTTCCACAGGACCCCCTGAAGCTTTCTTT
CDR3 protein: CATSGSTGPPEAFF

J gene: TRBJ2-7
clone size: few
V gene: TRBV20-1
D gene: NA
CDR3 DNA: TGCAGTGCTAGAGATCGACAGACAGCTCTGGGGGAGCAGTACTTC
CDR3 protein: CSARDRQTALGEQYF

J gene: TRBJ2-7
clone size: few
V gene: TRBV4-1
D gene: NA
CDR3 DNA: TGCGCCAGCAGCCAAGGGGTATTCCTCTACGAGCAGTACTTC
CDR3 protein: CASSQGVFLYEQYF

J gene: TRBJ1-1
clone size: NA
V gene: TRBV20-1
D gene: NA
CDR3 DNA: TGCAGTGCTAGAGCCGCCGGGTTTGAAGCTTTCTTT
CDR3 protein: CSARAAGFEAFF

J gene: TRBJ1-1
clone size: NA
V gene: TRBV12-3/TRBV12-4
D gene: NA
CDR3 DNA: TGTGCCAGCAGTTTGAGTGAAGCTTTCTTT
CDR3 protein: CASSLSEAFF